Shown below are 8 T cell receptor beta chains from a single sample sequenced in a study of cytomegalovirus exposure and HLA in healthy donors. The study ran its PCR with 60 Vbeta and 13 Jbeta primers. Data came from immunoSEQ multiplex PCR; TCRdb stores just in-frame clones and leaves some out. Found here are over 70,000 clones, roughly 80% of them singletons; the top ten hold about 34%. The sequenced material came from PBMCs. Receptors were obtained from a man in his fifties in good health and CMV-seropositive.

This chain joins TRBV29-1 and TRBJ2-1, with a possible D match to TRBD1 (6 bases). This CDR3 region has 15 residues. Germline CDR1 SQVTM, CDR2 ANQGSEA. Trimming cost V 3 bases and J 0 bases, with 12 bases left between them. CDR3 in DNA: TGCAGCGTTGAGGGGACACTCTTCTCCTACAATGAGCAGTTCTTC. Translated, it gives CSVEGTLFSYNEQFF.

The chain is built from TRBV19 and TRBJ1-2, with a tentative D call TRBD1 (6 bases). The V end lost 9 bases, the J end lost 2 bases, and 16 bases lay between the germline ends. Germline loops: CDR1 LNHDA, CDR2 SQIVND (reference sequence). CDR3 length: 14 residues. CDR3 DNA sequence: TGTGCCAGCGCAGATGACAGGCGAAACTATGGCTACACCTTC. Protein: CASADDRRNYGYTF.

The rearrangement uses TRBV28 and TRBJ2-1; D is perhaps TRBD2 (6 bases). V gave up 2 bases and J gave up 5 bases, with 10 bases separating them. Germline V gives CDR1 MDHEN, CDR2 SYDVKM. This CDR3 comprises 14 residues. The CDR3 here is CASSLAGFDNEQFF. The CDR3, as DNA: TGTGCCAGCAGTTTAGCGGGATTTGACAATGAGCAGTTCTTC.

The J gene is TRBJ2-1, the V gene TRBV7-2, with D perhaps matching TRBD2 (6 bases). Trimming removed 1 base at V and 7 bases at J, with 14 bases between. The germline V gene encodes CDR1 SGHTA and CDR2 FQGNSA. CDR3 length equals 15 residues. CDR3 protein: CASSLVGRSGNEQFF. The CDR3 DNA reads TGTGCCAGCAGCTTAGTCGGGCGGAGCGGGAATGAGCAGTTCTTC.

The chain couples TRBV5-4 to TRBJ1-1; D ambiguous. The CDR3 length is 15 residues. Germline CDR1 reads SGHNT; CDR2 reads YYREEE (reference sequence). Trimming left V 0 bases short and J 11 bases short, with 20 bases between. The CDR3 loop is CASSLELYGPRPAFF. As DNA, the CDR3 is TGTGCCAGCAGCTTGGAATTGTATGGGCCCAGGCCGGCTTTCTTT.

This sequence joins TRBV6-6 and TRBJ2-5; TRBD2 matches 8 bases. Gene TRBJ2-7 matches the end of the DNA better, so the J call may be wrong. CDR1 and CDR2 from the germline V gene are MNHNY and SVGAGI (reference sequence). This CDR3 region has 16 residues. The CDR3 protein is CASTGGRLTLSYEQYF. CDR3 nucleotide sequence: TGTGCCAGCACAGGCGGGAGGTTGACCCTCTCCTACGAGCAGTACTTC.

The sample holds one count of this clone. The chain combines TRBV19 with TRBJ2-5; 8 nucleotides agree with TRBD1. The length of the CDR3 is 16 residues. The V and J ends lost 4 bases and 5 bases, in that order; junction bases with no gene match: 12. The germline CDR1 and CDR2 sequences are LNHDA and SQIVND (reference sequence). In DNA form, the CDR3 reads TGTGCCAGTAGTACAAGGACAGGGATCGGGTCGGAGACCCAGTACTTC. Translated: CASSTRTGIGSETQYF. Combining the CDR3 with reference TRBV19 and TRBJ2-5 gives the whole variable domain DGGITQSPKYLFRKEGQNVTLSCEQNLNHDAMYWYRQDPGQGLRLIYYSQIVNDFQKGDIAEGYSVSREKKESFPLTVTSAQKNPTAFYLCASSTRTGIGSETQYFGPGTRLLVL.

The V gene is TRBV5-1, the J gene TRBJ2-3, with no clear D. CDR1 is SGHRS, CDR2 YFSETQ, per germline. This CDR3 is built from 17 residues. Trimming removed 4 bases from V and 0 bases from J, with 18 bases in between. CDR3 bases: TGCGCCAGCAGCCCTATTAGAGGCGGTTCTAGCACAGATACGCAGTATTTT. This sequence encodes CASSPIRGGSSTDTQYF.